What follows describes a single TCR beta chain. Its target is not known. The data were taken from a study of CXCR3-negative and CXCR3-positive naive CD8 T cells. Per the germline V gene, CDR1 is SGHRS and CDR2 is YFSETQ. The CDR3 runs to 17 residues. Overall study results and limits: Naive CXCR3-negative cells resembled naive CXCR3-positive cells in TRBV-TRBJ usage; memory cells differed.

The study made its TRB cDNA libraries by 5' RACE, adding UMI labels. No DNA is given; TCRdb re-called the 5' RACE reads and lists each CDR3 protein once. Its listing shows 46,000 or so distinct CDR3 sequences. The sequence was collected from a human donor in good health. Some clones in this sample may be carry-over from other donors' samples. The rearrangement links TRBV5-1 to TRBJ2-1; the TCRdb call, TRBD2, lacks DNA for checking. The sequenced material came from naive CXCR3- CD8+ T cells from blood. Documented subset: CD45RO-CCR7+CD27+CD95- naive CD8+ T cells lacking CXCR3 (TNR3-). The CDR3 spells CASSWGLAGDLAYEQFF. The full variable domain, its missing parts supplied by reference TRBV5-1 and TRBJ2-1, is KAGVTQTPRYLIKTRGQQVTLSCSPISGHRSVSWYQQTPGQGLQFLFEYFSETQRNKGNFPGRFSGRQFSNSRSEMNVSTLELGDSALYLCASSWGLAGDLAYEQFFGPGTRLTVL.